What follows are 18 T cell receptor beta chains derived from one specimen sequenced in a study of vaccination effects on CD4 cells after COVID-19. Antigen specificity for these receptors is unknown. The protocol was immunoSEQ multiplex PCR, while the TCRdb copy is restricted to in-frame clones and leaves out a portion. This table holds 55,000 to 90,000 clones, roughly 73% found once. Before sequencing took place, the ViraFEST assay used viral peptide pools to expand antigen-specific CD4+ T cells. CD4+ T cells were isolated after around ten days of culture. The person's infection with SARS-CoV-2, confirmed by PCR, took place between March and December 2020. The specimen comprised CD4+ T cells from PBMCs cultured with HIV peptides, sampled before COVID-19 vaccination. Subset defined: HIV-1 Nef peptide pool negative control/reference culture. All receptors derive from a human donor who had a prior SARS-CoV-2 infection.

This clone was counted a few times. The CDR3 DNA reads as TGTGCCTGGAGTTTTGGGGGGTTCGGTAGCAATCAGCCCCAGCATTTT. Protein product: CAWSFGGFGSNQPQHF. The V gene is TRBV30, the J gene TRBJ1-5; D may be TRBD1 (5 bases). Trimming removed 2 bases at V and 0 bases at J, with 14 bases between. The CDR3 loop spans 16 amino acids. In germline, CDR1 is GTSNPN, CDR2 SVGIG (reference sequence).

The chain uses TRBV18 and TRBJ1-1, with a tentative D call TRBD1 (6 bases). Germline CDR1 and CDR2: KGHSH and LQKENI. This CDR3 is built from 13 residues. V was clipped by 3 bases and J by 6 bases, with 11 bases between them. The CDR3 DNA reads TGTGCCAGCTCACCGAGACCAGGGGCTGAAGCTTTCTTT. This gives the protein CASSPRPGAEAFF.

The chain employs TRBV5-1 and TRBJ2-7, with D possibly TRBD2 on 6 matching bases. This CDR3 region has 16 residues. V was shortened by 4 bases and J by 3 bases, with 20 bases between the two germline ends. CDR1 is SGHRS, CDR2 YFSETQ, per germline. The CDR3 here is CASSPSGGPYIYEQYF. CDR3 DNA: TGCGCCAGCAGCCCCTCCGGGGGACCGTATATCTACGAGCAGTACTTC. Full variable domain (outside the CDR3, taken from reference TRBV5-1 and TRBJ2-7): KAGVTQTPRYLIKTRGQQVTLSCSPISGHRSVSWYQQTPGQGLQFLFEYFSETQRNKGNFPGRFSGRQFSNSRSEMNVSTLELGDSALYLCASSPSGGPYIYEQYFGPGTRLTVT.

The genes are TRBV11-3 and TRBJ2-3; possible D gene TRBD2, 6 bases. CDR1 is SGHNT and CDR2 is YENEEA in the germline V gene. Trimming removed 5 bases from V and 4 bases from J, with 28 bases in between. CDR3 size: 19 residues. CDR3 in DNA: TGTGCCAGCAGCCCTCCCGCTAGCGTTAGAGGTGCCCCCCCAGATACGCAGTATTTT. This encodes CASSPPASVRGAPPDTQYF.

This clone was seen a handful of times. This sequence joins TRBV4-1 and TRBJ2-1, with unresolved D. The V and J ends lost 1 base and 0 bases respectively, with 10 bases between them. CDR3 length: 16 amino acids. Per germline, CDR1 MGHRA and CDR2 YSYEKL. The CDR3 nucleotides are TGCGCCAGCAGCCAAGGAATGGCTGTCTCCTACAATGAGCAGTTCTTC. Translated: CASSQGMAVSYNEQFF.

This sequence joins TRBV19 and TRBJ1-1; D not certain. V lost 1 base to trimming and J lost 1 base, with 7 bases between them. Germline V gives CDR1 LNHDA, CDR2 SQIVND (reference sequence). CDR3 size: 14 residues. CDR3 nucleotides: TGTGCCAGTAGTATAGGAGGTTGGAACACTGAAGCTTTCTTT. Its protein is CASSIGGWNTEAFF.

The chain couples TRBV5-1 to TRBJ2-7; 10 bases are a match to TRBD2. The CDR3 is made up of 16 amino acids. The J segment lost 3 bases and the V segment lost 1 base, leaving 7 bases of the junction unmatched. Germline CDR1 SGHRS, CDR2 YFSETQ. The CDR3 reads CASSLFPSGSHYEQYF. The CDR3 region has the DNA TGCGCCAGCAGCTTGTTCCCTAGCGGGAGCCACTACGAGCAGTACTTC.

The rearrangement links TRBV7-9 to TRBJ2-7; TRBD2 matches 14 bases. Trimming removed 1 base from V and 4 bases from J; junction bases left unmatched: 3. CDR1 and CDR2 (germline): SEHNR, FQNEAQ (reference sequence). The CDR3 has 16 residues. The chain's CDR3 is CASSLGLAGGQYEQYF. The CDR3 DNA follows: TGTGCCAGCAGCTTAGGACTAGCGGGAGGGCAATACGAGCAGTACTTC.

V and J are TRBV5-8 and TRBJ2-7, with D perhaps given as TRBD1 or TRBD2 (5 bases each). The germline CDR1 and CDR2 sequences are SGHTS and YDEGEE. V lost 4 bases, J lost 6 bases, and 20 bases lay in between. This CDR3 is built from 15 residues. The DNA of the CDR3 is TGTGCCAGCAGCCCCCGGGACCACGACCCCATCGAGCAGTACTTC. It translates to CASSPRDHDPIEQYF.

The chain has TRBV20-1 and TRBJ2-3; tentatively, D is TRBD1 (5 bases). V lost 3 bases to trimming and J lost 4 bases, with 5 bases between them. The CDR3 is 11 residues long. CDR1 is DFQATT and CDR2 is SNEGSKA in the germline V gene (reference sequence). The chain's CDR3 is CSASRADTQYF. Here the CDR3 DNA reads TGCAGTGCTAGCAGGGCAGATACGCAGTATTTT.

This clone was seen only a few times. The J gene is TRBJ2-3, the V gene TRBV11-3, with 9 bases matching TRBD2. CDR1 and CDR2 from the germline V gene are SGHNT and YENEEA. With 5 bases clipped from V and 7 bases from J, the junction kept 10 bases outside the gene matches. The CDR3 has 15 amino acids. The CDR3 loop reads CASSAMGSGSNTQYF. CDR3 DNA: TGTGCCAGCAGCGCAATGGGTAGCGGGAGTAATACGCAGTATTTT.

The V gene is TRBV10-3, the J gene TRBJ2-5; D gene ambiguous. The V end was cut by 0 bases, the J end by 2 bases, with 10 bases between. This CDR3 contains 15 residues. Per germline, CDR1 ENHRY and CDR2 SYGVKD. The CDR3 nucleotides read TGTGCCATCAGTGAGTCGGGCATTTGGCAAGAGACCCAGTACTTC. Protein: CAISESGIWQETQYF.

The V gene is TRBV18, the J gene TRBJ2-1; the match to TRBD2 covers 8 bases. Trimming removed 3 bases from V and 9 bases from J; junction bases left unmatched: 7. Germline V gives CDR1 KGHSH, CDR2 LQKENI. The CDR3 consists of 14 residues. For the CDR3, the DNA is TGTGCCAGCTCACCCGGCGGGAGGAAGGGTGAGCAGTTCTTC. It translates to CASSPGGRKGEQFF.

V is TRBV5-5 and J is TRBJ1-5, with 12 bases matching TRBD1. CDR3 length: 15 amino acids. Unmatched junction bases numbered 6, after V lost 4 bases and J lost 7 bases. CDR1 and CDR2 from the germline V gene are SGHKS and YYEKEE (reference sequence). The CDR3 region has the DNA TGTGCCAGCAGCCTAGGGACAGGGGGCGACCAGCCCCAGCATTTT. It encodes CASSLGTGGDQPQHF.

The rearrangement uses TRBV18 and TRBJ1-4; D is unresolved. CDR3 length: 15 amino acids. The germline CDR1 and CDR2 sequences are KGHSH and LQKENI. Deletions cut 4 bases from V and 2 bases from J, with 11 bases between. The CDR3 DNA sequence: TGTGCCAGCTCACAAGAGTTCGGGACTAATGAAAAACTGTTTTTT. Translated, it gives CASSQEFGTNEKLFF.

This rearrangement joins TRBV9 to TRBJ2-1; 13 bases fit TRBD2. CDR1 and CDR2 from the germline V gene are SGDLS and YYNGEE. With 0 bases clipped from V and 6 bases from J, the junction kept 6 bases outside the gene matches. The CDR3 length is 17 residues. CDR3 in amino acids: CASSVGGRTSGSNEQFF. The CDR3 nucleotides are TGTGCCAGCAGCGTAGGGGGGCGGACTAGCGGGAGCAATGAGCAGTTCTTC.

The V and J genes are TRBV11-3 and TRBJ2-6; TRBD1 matches 8 bases. This CDR3 is 17 amino acids long. Germline V gene data show CDR1 as SGHNT and CDR2 as YENEEA. Trimming cost V 5 bases and J 1 base; bases outside gene matches: 7. Written as DNA, the CDR3 is TGTGCCAGCAGCCGAGGACAGGGCGGGTCTGGGGCCAACGTCCTGACTTTC. It codes for CASSRGQGGSGANVLTF.

This chain connects TRBV6-4 to TRBJ2-5; D call uncertain. The CDR3 sequence is 12 residues long. Germline V gives CDR1 MRHNA, CDR2 SNTAGT. V was cut by 6 bases and J by 3 bases, with 8 bases left in between. For the CDR3, the DNA is TGTGCCAGCAGGACGGATAAAGAGACCCAGTACTTC. It yields the protein CASRTDKETQYF.